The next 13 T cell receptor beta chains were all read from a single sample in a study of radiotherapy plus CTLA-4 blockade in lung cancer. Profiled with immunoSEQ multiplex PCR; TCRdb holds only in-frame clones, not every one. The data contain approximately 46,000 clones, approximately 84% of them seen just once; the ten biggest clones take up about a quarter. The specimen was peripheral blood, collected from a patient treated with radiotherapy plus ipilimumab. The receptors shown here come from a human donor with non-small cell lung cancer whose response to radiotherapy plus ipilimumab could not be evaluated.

The CDR3 loop reads CASKPRDSQETQYF. The CDR3 coding sequence is TGTGCCAGCAAGCCCCGGGACAGCCAAGAGACCCAGTACTTC. The chain has TRBV28 and TRBJ2-5, with 7 positions matching TRBD1. The V segment lost 7 bases and the J segment 1 base; nucleotides outside the gene matches: 6. Germline values: CDR1 MDHEN, CDR2 SYDVKM. CDR3 size: 14 residues.

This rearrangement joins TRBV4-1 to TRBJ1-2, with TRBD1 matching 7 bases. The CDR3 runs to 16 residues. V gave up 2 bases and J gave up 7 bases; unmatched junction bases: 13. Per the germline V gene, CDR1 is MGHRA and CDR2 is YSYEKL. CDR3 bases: TGCGCCAGCAGCCAAAGATGGGGCGAGGGGGCTTTTGGCTACACCTTC. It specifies CASSQRWGEGAFGYTF.

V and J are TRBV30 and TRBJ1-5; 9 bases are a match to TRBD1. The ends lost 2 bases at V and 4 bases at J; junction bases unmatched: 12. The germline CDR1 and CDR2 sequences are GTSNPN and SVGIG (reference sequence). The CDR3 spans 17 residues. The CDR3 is CAWSRTLPGTGNQPQHF. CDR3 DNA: TGTGCCTGGAGTCGAACCCTCCCCGGGACAGGGAATCAGCCCCAGCATTTT.

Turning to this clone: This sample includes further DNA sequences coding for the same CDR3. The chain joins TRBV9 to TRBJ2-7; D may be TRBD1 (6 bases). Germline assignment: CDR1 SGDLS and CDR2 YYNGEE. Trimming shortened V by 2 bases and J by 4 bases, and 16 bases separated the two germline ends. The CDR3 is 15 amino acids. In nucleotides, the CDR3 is TGTGCCAGCAGCGTGGGGCAGGGGACGGCATACGAGCAGTACTTC. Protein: CASSVGQGTAYEQYF.

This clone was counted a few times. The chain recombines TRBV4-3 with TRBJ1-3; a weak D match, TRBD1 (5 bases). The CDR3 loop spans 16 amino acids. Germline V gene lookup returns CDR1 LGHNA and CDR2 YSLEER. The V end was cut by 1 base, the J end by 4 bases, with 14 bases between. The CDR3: CASSQASGVAGNTIYF. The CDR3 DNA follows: TGCGCCAGCAGCCAAGCCTCGGGGGTAGCGGGAAACACCATATATTTT.

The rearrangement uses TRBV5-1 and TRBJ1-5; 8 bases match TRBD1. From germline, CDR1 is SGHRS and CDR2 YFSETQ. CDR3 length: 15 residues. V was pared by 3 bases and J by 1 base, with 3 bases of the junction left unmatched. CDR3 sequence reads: CASSWTGSSNQPQHF. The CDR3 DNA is TGCGCCAGCAGCTGGACAGGGAGCAGCAATCAGCCCCAGCATTTT.

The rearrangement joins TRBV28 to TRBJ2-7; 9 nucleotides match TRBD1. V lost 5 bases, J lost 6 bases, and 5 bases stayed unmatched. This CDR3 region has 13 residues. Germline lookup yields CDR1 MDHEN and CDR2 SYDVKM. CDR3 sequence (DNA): TGTGCCAGCAGTGGACAGGGGCGGGGCGAGCAGTACTTC. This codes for CASSGQGRGEQYF.

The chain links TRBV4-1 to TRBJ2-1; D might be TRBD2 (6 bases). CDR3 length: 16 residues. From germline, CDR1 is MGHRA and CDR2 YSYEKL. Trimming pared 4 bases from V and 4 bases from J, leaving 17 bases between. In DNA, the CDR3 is TGCGCCAGCAGCCGCACCGTCAGCGCGGGGTACAATGAGCAGTTCTTC. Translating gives CASSRTVSAGYNEQFF.

CDR3 DNA sequence: TGTGCCAGCAGCCAGCCGGGGAAGGGTAATGAAAAACTGTTTTTT. The encoded protein is CASSQPGKGNEKLFF. The chain is built from TRBV7-9 and TRBJ1-4; D gene ambiguous. In germline, CDR1 is SEHNR, CDR2 FQNEAQ (reference sequence). The CDR3 runs 15 residues. The ends were cut back, 5 bases at V and 4 bases at J, with 14 bases in the middle.

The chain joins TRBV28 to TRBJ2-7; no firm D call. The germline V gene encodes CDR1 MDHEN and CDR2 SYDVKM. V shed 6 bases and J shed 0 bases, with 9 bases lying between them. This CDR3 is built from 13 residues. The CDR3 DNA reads TGTGCCAGCAGAACGGGTTTCTCCTACGAGCAGTACTTC. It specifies CASRTGFSYEQYF.

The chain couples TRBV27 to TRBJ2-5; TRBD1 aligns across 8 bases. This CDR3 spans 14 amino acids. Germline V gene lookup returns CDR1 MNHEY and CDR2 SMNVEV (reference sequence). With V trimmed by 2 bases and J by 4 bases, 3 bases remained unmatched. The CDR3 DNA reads TGTGCCAGCAGTTTACAGGGGGCAGGAGAGACCCAGTACTTC. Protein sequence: CASSLQGAGETQYF.

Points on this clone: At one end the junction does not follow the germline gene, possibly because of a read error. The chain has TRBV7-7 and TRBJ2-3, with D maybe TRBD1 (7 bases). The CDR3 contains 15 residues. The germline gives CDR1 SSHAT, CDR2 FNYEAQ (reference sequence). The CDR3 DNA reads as TGTGCTAGCAGCTTAGCGGACAGGAGCACAGATACGCAGTATTTT. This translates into CASSLADRSTDTQYF.

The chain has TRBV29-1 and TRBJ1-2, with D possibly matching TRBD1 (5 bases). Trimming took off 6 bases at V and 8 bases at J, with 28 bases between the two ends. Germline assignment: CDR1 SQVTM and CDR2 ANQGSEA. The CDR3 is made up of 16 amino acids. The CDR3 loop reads CSVRIATGTSSWGYTF. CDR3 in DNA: TGCAGCGTGAGAATCGCTACCGGGACTTCTTCGTGGGGCTACACCTTC.